The clone carrying this TCR beta chain turned up a few times. The antigen is undetermined. This sample was taken from a study of blood T cells in healthy people across ages. A sample-barcoded 5' primer and a J-beta primer mix were used in a second PCR of roughly 6 to 12 cycles. TCRdb called the 5' RACE reads again in MiXCR, with one record for every CDR3 protein. The table records approximately 780,000 distinct CDR3 sequences, more than 25% of them present only once. Study-level points and caveats: Per million T cells, TCR beta diversity dropped about linearly as age rose.

V lost 6 bases, J lost 5 bases, and 14 bases lay in between. The CDR3 covers 13 residues. The V gene's germline CDR1 is MNHEY and CDR2 SVGEGT. There were healthy Caucasian individuals from Russia, aged roughly 6 to 100, serving as donors. Per sample, extraction of total RNA gave at least 5.5 micrograms in every case. The same sample was also studied in work on T cells of mothers and their children.

The origin of this receptor is a boy younger than 18 in good health. The rearrangement uses TRBV6-2 or TRBV6-3 and TRBJ2-7, with D uncertain. Sequencing was done on a sample of blood. The CDR3 here is CASRPRPPDEQYF. The CDR3 bases are TGTGCCAGCAGACCCCGTCCGCCCGACGAGCAGTACTTC.